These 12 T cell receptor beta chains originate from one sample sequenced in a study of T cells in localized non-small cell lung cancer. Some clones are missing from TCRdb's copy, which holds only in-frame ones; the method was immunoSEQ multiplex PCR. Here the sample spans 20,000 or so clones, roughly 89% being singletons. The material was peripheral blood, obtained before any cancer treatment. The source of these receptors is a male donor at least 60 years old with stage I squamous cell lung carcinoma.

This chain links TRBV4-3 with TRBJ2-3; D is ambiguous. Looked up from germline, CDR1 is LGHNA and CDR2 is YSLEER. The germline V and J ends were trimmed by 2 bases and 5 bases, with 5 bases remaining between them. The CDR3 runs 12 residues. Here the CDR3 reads CASSQFRDTQYF. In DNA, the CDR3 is TGCGCCAGCAGCCAATTCAGAGATACGCAGTATTTT.

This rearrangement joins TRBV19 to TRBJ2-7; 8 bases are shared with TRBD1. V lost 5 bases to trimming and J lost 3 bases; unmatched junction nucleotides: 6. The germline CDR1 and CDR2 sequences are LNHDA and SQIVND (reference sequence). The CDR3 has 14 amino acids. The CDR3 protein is CASSPGQANYEQYF. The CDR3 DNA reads TGTGCCAGTAGTCCGGGACAGGCTAACTACGAGCAGTACTTC. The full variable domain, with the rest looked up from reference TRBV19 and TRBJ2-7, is DGGITQSPKYLFRKEGQNVTLSCEQNLNHDAMYWYRQDPGQGLRLIYYSQIVNDFQKGDIAEGYSVSREKKESFPLTVTSAQKNPTAFYLCASSPGQANYEQYFGPGTRLTVT.

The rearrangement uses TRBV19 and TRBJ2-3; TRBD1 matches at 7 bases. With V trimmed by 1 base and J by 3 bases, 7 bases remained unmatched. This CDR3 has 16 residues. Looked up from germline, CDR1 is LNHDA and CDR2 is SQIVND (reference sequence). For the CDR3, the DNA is TGTGCCAGTAGTATAGCGAAGGGGGCCGGAACAGATACGCAGTATTTT. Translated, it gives CASSIAKGAGTDTQYF.

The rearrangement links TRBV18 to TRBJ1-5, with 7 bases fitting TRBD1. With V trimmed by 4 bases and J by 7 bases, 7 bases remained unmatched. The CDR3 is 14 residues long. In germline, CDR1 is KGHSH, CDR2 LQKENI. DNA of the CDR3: TGTGCCAGCTCACGCAGACAGGGAGGCCAGCCCCAGCATTTT. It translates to CASSRRQGGQPQHF.

The CDR3 is CASSFREYEQYF. CDR3 sequence (DNA): TGTGCCAGCAGTTTCAGAGAATACGAGCAGTACTTC. The V gene is TRBV25-1, the J gene TRBJ2-7, with D unresolved. The CDR3 has 12 residues. Germline CDR1 and CDR2: MGHDK and SYGVNS. V was trimmed by 5 bases and J by 4 bases, leaving 9 bases between them.

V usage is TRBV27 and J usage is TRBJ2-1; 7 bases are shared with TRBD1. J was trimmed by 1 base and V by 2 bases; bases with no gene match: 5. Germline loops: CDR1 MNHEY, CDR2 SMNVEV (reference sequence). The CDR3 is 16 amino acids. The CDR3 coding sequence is TGTGCCAGCAGTTTAATGTCAGGGGGATCCTACAATGAGCAGTTCTTC. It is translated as CASSLMSGGSYNEQFF.

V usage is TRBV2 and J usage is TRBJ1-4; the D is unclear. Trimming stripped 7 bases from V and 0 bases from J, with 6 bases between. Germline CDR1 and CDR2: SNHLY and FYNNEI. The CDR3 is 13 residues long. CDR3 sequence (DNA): TGTGCCAGCACCGGAGCAACTAATGAAAAACTGTTTTTT. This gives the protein CASTGATNEKLFF.

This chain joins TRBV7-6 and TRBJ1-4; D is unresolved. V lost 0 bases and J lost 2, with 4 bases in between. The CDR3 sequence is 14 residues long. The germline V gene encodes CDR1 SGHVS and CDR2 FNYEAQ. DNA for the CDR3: TGTGCCAGCAGCTTAGCCCACACTAATGAAAAACTGTTTTTT. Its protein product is CASSLAHTNEKLFF.

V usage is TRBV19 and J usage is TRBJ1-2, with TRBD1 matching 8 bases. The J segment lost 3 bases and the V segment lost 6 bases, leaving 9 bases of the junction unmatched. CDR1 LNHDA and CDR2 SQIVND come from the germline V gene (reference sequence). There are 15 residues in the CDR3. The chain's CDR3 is CASRPRTGFDYGYTF. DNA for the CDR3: TGTGCCAGTAGACCTCGGACAGGGTTCGACTATGGCTACACCTTC.

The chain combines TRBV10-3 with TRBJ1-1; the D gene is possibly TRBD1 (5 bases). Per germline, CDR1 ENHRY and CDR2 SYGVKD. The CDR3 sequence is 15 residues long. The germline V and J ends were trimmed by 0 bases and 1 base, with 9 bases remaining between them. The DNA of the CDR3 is TGTGCCATCAGTGAGTCGAAGGGGACGAACACTGAAGCTTTCTTT. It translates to CAISESKGTNTEAFF.

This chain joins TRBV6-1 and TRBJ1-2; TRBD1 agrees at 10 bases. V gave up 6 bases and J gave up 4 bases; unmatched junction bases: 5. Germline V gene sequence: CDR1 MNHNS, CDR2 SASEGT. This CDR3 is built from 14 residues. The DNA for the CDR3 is TGTGCCAGCAGCTTTGGACAGGGGGGCTATGGCTACACCTTC. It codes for CASSFGQGGYGYTF.

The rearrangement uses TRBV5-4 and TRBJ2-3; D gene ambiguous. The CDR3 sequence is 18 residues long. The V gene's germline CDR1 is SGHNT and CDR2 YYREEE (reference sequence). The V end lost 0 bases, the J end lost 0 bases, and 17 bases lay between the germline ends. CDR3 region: CASSLGKGRYSSTDTQYF. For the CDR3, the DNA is TGTGCCAGCAGCTTGGGGAAGGGTAGATATTCTAGCACAGATACGCAGTATTTT. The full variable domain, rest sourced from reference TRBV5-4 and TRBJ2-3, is ETGVTQSPTHLIKTRGQQVTLRCSSQSGHNTVSWYQQALGQGPQFIFQYYREEENGRGNFPPRFSGLQFPNYSSELNVNALELDDSALYLCASSLGKGRYSSTDTQYFGPGTRLTVL.